This entry is about one T cell receptor beta chain. Its antigen is not known. A much larger clone differs by one base, so this may be a read error. This specimen belongs to a study of tumor and adjacent non-tumor tissue in lung cancer. On the study more broadly: On average, productive TCRbeta reads reached roughly 4.2 million per sample. Findings and limits, study-wide: Tumor TCR diversity, when higher, was linked to shorter survival. In normal lung, the top 100 clones were significantly more dominant than in tumor.

RNA was extracted from bulk tissue without any cell sorting. The CDR3 has 13 amino acids. The germline CDR1 and CDR2 sequences are DFQATT and SNEGSKA (reference sequence). Three rounds of nested PCR, following a modified ARM-PCR protocol, produced the TCRbeta library. TCRdb fed the multiplex PCR reads into MiXCR, producing one record per CDR3 protein. Of roughly 220,000 distinct CDR3 sequences detected, less than 80% appear once; the ten largest clones hold approximately 25%. The sample consisted of lung tumor tissue. The receptor was isolated from a man aged 55 to 70 with non-small cell lung cancer. This chain connects TRBV20-1 to TRBJ1-2, with TRBD1 as a possible D gene (5 bases). The CDR3 sequence: CSAGGANNHGYTF. The CDR3 DNA follows: TGCAGTGCTGGGGGTGCCAATAACCATGGCTACACCTTC.